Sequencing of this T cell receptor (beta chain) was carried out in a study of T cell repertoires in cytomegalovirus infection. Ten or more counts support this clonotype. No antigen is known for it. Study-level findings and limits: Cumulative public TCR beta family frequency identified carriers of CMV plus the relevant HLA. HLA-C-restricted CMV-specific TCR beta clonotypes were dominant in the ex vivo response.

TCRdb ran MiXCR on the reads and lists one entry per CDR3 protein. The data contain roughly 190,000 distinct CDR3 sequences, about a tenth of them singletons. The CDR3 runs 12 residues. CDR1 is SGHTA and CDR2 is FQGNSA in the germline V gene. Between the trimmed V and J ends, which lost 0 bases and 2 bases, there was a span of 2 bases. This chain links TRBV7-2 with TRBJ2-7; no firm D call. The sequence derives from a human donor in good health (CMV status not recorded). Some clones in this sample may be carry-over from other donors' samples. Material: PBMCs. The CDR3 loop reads CASSLATYEQYF. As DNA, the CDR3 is TGTGCCAGCAGCTTAGCCACCTACGAGCAGTACTTC.